These 25 T cell receptor beta chains came from one sample sequenced in a study of control samples from healthy donors and cancer patients. The data were produced by immunoSEQ multiplex PCR, yet TCRdb's version contains in-frame clones alone and is incomplete. The sample holds some 70,000 clones, about 83% seen once. Sample: blood. Receptor source: a man between 60 and 75 years old in good health.

V is TRBV3-1 (or the pseudogene TRBV3-2) and J is TRBJ1-5; possibly TRBD1 for D (5 bases). V was shortened by 4 bases and J by 7 bases, with 11 bases between the two germline ends. The CDR3 is 13 amino acids. The germline V gene encodes CDR1 LGHDT and CDR2 YNNKEL (reference sequence). This chain's CDR3 is CASSPSGGQPQHF. In nucleotides, the CDR3 is TGTGCCAGCAGCCCTTCGGGGGGGCAGCCCCAGCATTTT.

A few counts support this clone. The chain employs TRBV28 and TRBJ2-2, with 8 bases lining up with TRBD1. CDR1 is MDHEN, CDR2 SYDVKM, per germline. With 5 bases clipped from V and 4 bases from J, the junction kept 3 bases outside the gene matches. This CDR3 has 14 residues. Written as DNA, the CDR3 is TGTGCCAGCAGTCCAGGGGGCCGCACCGGGGAGCTGTTTTTT. This translates into CASSPGGRTGELFF.

V and J are TRBV6-5 and TRBJ1-1; 7 nucleotides match TRBD1. CDR3 length equals 14 residues. J lost 5 bases, V lost 6 bases, and 9 bases had no gene match. The V gene's germline CDR1 is MNHEY and CDR2 SVGAGI. In DNA, the CDR3 is TGTGCCAGCAGACAATACCAGGGGGTGACTGAAGCTTTCTTT. It is translated as CASRQYQGVTEAFF.

This chain uses TRBV4-3 with TRBJ1-6; D is undetermined. V was trimmed by 0 bases and J by 4 bases, leaving 4 bases between them. CDR1 LGHNA and CDR2 YSLEER come from the germline V gene. The CDR3 length is 14 residues. CDR3 sequence reads: CASSQDSYNSPLHF. CDR3 nucleotides: TGCGCCAGCAGCCAAGACAGTTATAATTCACCCCTCCACTTT.

The chain has TRBV6-6 and TRBJ2-7; D may be TRBD2 (5 bases). The V end lost 7 bases, the J end lost 5 bases, and 15 bases lay between the germline ends. The germline V gene encodes CDR1 MNHNY and CDR2 SVGAGI (reference sequence). CDR3 length equals 13 residues. CDR3 protein: CASKNRDPDEQYF. CDR3 DNA sequence: TGTGCCAGCAAGAACCGGGATCCAGACGAGCAGTACTTC.

This clone has more than one count but fewer than ten. J is TRBJ2-1 and V is TRBV7-6, with 8 bases identical to TRBD2. The CDR3 has 16 residues. Germline CDR1 and CDR2: SGHVS and FNYEAQ. V lost 4 bases, J lost 9 bases, and 14 bases stayed unmatched. DNA of the CDR3: TGTGCCAGCAGCTCGACCCGGGCGGGAGGAGGCCGTGAGCAGTTCTTC. It specifies CASSSTRAGGGREQFF.

The chain employs TRBV7-3 and TRBJ2-1; 8 nucleotides line up with TRBD1. The CDR3 has 14 residues. Trimming removed 6 bases from V and 4 bases from J; junction bases left unmatched: 5. Germline V gene sequence: CDR1 SGHTA, CDR2 FQGTGA. The chain's CDR3 is CASSPDRDYNEQFF. The DNA for the CDR3 is TGTGCCAGCAGTCCGGACAGGGATTACAATGAGCAGTTCTTC.

This clone was counted once. V and J are TRBV7-3 and TRBJ2-3; 7 bases map to TRBD2. Germline CDR1 SGHTA, CDR2 FQGTGA. The CDR3 spans 15 residues. V was pared by 5 bases and J by 1 base, with 6 bases of the junction left unmatched. The chain's CDR3 is CASSVLASGTDTQYF. The DNA for the CDR3 is TGTGCCAGCAGCGTACTAGCGTCGGGCACAGATACGCAGTATTTT.

V gene TRBV6-1 combines with J gene TRBJ2-7; D remains ambiguous. CDR1 is MNHNS, CDR2 SASEGT, per germline. V lost 2 bases to trimming and J lost 0 bases, with 5 bases between them. The CDR3 covers 13 residues. The CDR3 protein is CASSEISSYEQYF. Here the CDR3 DNA reads TGTGCCAGCAGTGAAATTAGCTCCTACGAGCAGTACTTC.

The chain links TRBV28 to TRBJ2-7; D perhaps matches TRBD1 (5 bases). V lost 10 bases and J 0 bases, leaving 16 bases between the germline ends. This CDR3 has 14 amino acids. Germline V gene sequence: CDR1 MDHEN, CDR2 SYDVKM. In DNA form, the CDR3 reads TGTGCCACCTATGGGGCGGAGCCCTCCTACGAGCAGTACTTC. This codes for CATYGAEPSYEQYF.

This sequence joins TRBV9 and TRBJ2-5; D is perhaps TRBD1 (6 bases). Germline values: CDR1 SGDLS, CDR2 YYNGEE. V lost 3 bases and J lost 2, with 14 bases in between. The CDR3 runs to 15 residues. The CDR3 is CASSADSYVQETQYF. DNA for the CDR3: TGTGCCAGCAGCGCGGACAGCTACGTACAAGAGACCCAGTACTTC.

CDR3 residues: CASSASGVTDTQYF. The CDR3 DNA reads as TGTGCCAGTAGTGCCAGCGGGGTTACAGATACGCAGTATTTT. The V call is TRBV19, the J call TRBJ2-3; 7 nucleotides match TRBD2. The V gene end was trimmed by 5 bases and the J gene end by 3 bases; junction bases not matched to a gene: 5. Germline V gene lookup returns CDR1 LNHDA and CDR2 SQIVND (reference sequence). This CDR3 is 14 amino acids long.

V and J are TRBV29-1 and TRBJ2-2; no definite D call. There are 13 residues in the CDR3. V lost 4 bases to trimming and J lost 4 bases, with 10 bases between them. Germline-derived CDR1 and CDR2 are SQVTM and ANQGSEA. CDR3 protein: CSVARQPTGELFF. The CDR3 bases are TGCAGCGTTGCGAGGCAGCCCACCGGGGAGCTGTTTTTT.

This chain uses TRBV19 with TRBJ2-7; D possibly uses TRBD1 or TRBD2 (5 bases each). Germline loops: CDR1 LNHDA, CDR2 SQIVND (reference sequence). Deletions cut 1 base from V and 2 bases from J, with 9 bases between. The CDR3 has 14 amino acids. CDR3: CASSIGQRTYEQYF. The CDR3 nucleotides are TGTGCCAGTAGTATAGGACAGCGGACCTACGAGCAGTACTTC.

The CDR3: CASSSTVFEQYF. The CDR3 DNA is TGTGCCAGCAGCTCGACAGTGTTCGAGCAGTACTTC. This chain connects TRBV5-6 to TRBJ2-7; D possibly corresponds to TRBD1 (5 bases). CDR3 length equals 12 residues. Trimming removed 3 bases at V and 6 bases at J, with 10 bases between. CDR1 and CDR2 (germline): SGHDT, YYEEEE.

The rearrangement links TRBV27 to TRBJ1-5, with a weak D call TRBD1 (6 bases). The CDR3 covers 14 residues. CDR1 and CDR2 from the germline V gene are MNHEY and SMNVEV (reference sequence). Deletions cut 5 bases from V and 1 base from J, with 9 bases between. The CDR3 coding sequence is TGTGCCAGCAGTCCCCAGGGGAGCAATCAGCCCCAGCATTTT. Translation: CASSPQGSNQPQHF.

This clone has more than one count but fewer than ten. V is TRBV7-2 and J is TRBJ2-2; a possible D gene is TRBD2 (5 bases). This CDR3 comprises 17 residues. Deletions cut 2 bases from V and 7 bases from J, with 20 bases between. Germline CDR1 is SGHTA and CDR2 is FQGNSA. The CDR3 DNA reads TGTGCCAGCAGCTTAAGAAGTATGAGGGAGCGGAGCGGGGAGCTGTTTTTT. Protein sequence: CASSLRSMRERSGELFF.

The chain links TRBV5-5 to TRBJ2-3; no clear D. V was trimmed by 0 bases and J by 2 bases, leaving 10 bases between them. The CDR3 contains 15 residues. Germline CDR1 SGHKS, CDR2 YYEKEE (reference sequence). This CDR3 reads CASSLGSGHTDTQYF. The CDR3, as DNA: TGTGCCAGCAGCTTGGGGTCCGGCCACACAGATACGCAGTATTTT. Looking up the rest from reference TRBV5-5 and TRBJ2-3 gives the full variable domain: DAGVTQSPTHLIKTRGQQVTLRCSPISGHKSVSWYQQVLGQGPQFIFQYYEKEERGRGNFPDRFSARQFPNYSSELNVNALLLGDSALYLCASSLGSGHTDTQYFGPGTRLTVL.

The chain employs TRBV19 and TRBJ2-1, with D possibly matching TRBD2 (6 bases). V was pared by 3 bases and J by 5 bases, with 14 bases between. The CDR3 covers 15 residues. The germline V gene has CDR1 LNHDA and CDR2 SQIVND (reference sequence). CDR3 DNA: TGTGCCAGTAGTATTACGGGAGCCGGTGACAATGAGCAGTTCTTC. Translation gives CASSITGAGDNEQFF.

This sequence joins TRBV25-1 and TRBJ2-7, with 7 bases aligning to TRBD2. The germline V gene has CDR1 MGHDK and CDR2 SYGVNS. CDR3 length equals 17 residues. The trim removed 4 bases at V and 1 base at J, leaving 13 bases unmatched. This CDR3 reads CASSGAALGEGSYEQYF. The CDR3 DNA is TGTGCCAGCAGTGGGGCGGCCCTGGGGGAGGGGTCCTACGAGCAGTACTTC.

The chain recombines TRBV24-1 with TRBJ2-4, with D perhaps matching TRBD1 (6 bases). V gave up 7 bases and J gave up 0 bases, with 15 bases separating them. The CDR3 has 16 residues. Germline-derived CDR1 and CDR2 are KGHDR and SFDVKD. The chain's CDR3 is CATRNPGHIAKNIQYF. Written as DNA, the CDR3 is TGTGCCACCAGAAATCCGGGACACATAGCCAAAAACATTCAGTACTTC.

The chain joins TRBV7-2 to TRBJ1-6, with 7 bases fitting TRBD1. This CDR3 has 15 amino acids. Germline CDR1 reads SGHTA; CDR2 reads FQGNSA. Losses at the gene ends were 8 bases for V and 6 bases for J; bases not matched to a gene: 10. CDR3 protein: CASAAPQGGNSPLHF. For the CDR3, the DNA is TGTGCCAGCGCGGCCCCCCAGGGGGGTAATTCACCCCTCCACTTT.

The chain employs TRBV5-1 and TRBJ1-4, with unresolved D. Germline CDR1 and CDR2: SGHRS and YFSETQ. The CDR3 totals 14 residues. Trimming shortened V by 4 bases and J by 3 bases, and 10 bases separated the two germline ends. The CDR3 region has the DNA TGCGCCAGCAGCCTAGCGGGTCCTAATGAAAAACTGTTTTTT. This sequence encodes CASSLAGPNEKLFF.

The V and J genes are TRBV4-1 and TRBJ1-5; no firm D call. The CDR3 totals 15 residues. V lost 0 bases and J 6 bases, leaving 12 bases between the germline ends. The germline CDR1 and CDR2 sequences are MGHRA and YSYEKL. As DNA, the CDR3 is TGCGCCAGCAGCCAAGATCGGGGAGGACGTCAGCCCCAGCATTTT. Amino acid sequence: CASSQDRGGRQPQHF.

The gene calls are TRBV7-3 and TRBJ2-1; D tentatively reads TRBD1 or TRBD2 (6 bases each). The V end lost 6 bases, the J end lost 3 bases, and 15 bases lay between the germline ends. Germline values: CDR1 SGHTA, CDR2 FQGTGA. The CDR3 sequence is 15 residues long. The CDR3 sequence is CASSLGGRLYNEQFF. DNA of the CDR3: TGTGCCAGCAGTCTAGGGGGGAGGCTCTACAATGAGCAGTTCTTC.